This T cell receptor (beta chain) originates from a study of CXCR3-negative and CXCR3-positive naive CD8 T cells. Study results and caveats: The authors found comparable surface CD5 between naive subsets and inferred TCR strength from TRB CDR3 properties. CXCR3-negative naive cells had less hydrophobic TRB CDR3s than did CXCR3-positive naive cells. CXCR3 expression partially decreased after cryopreservation; most assays used fresh PBMCs.

The sorter processed each CD8+ T cell subset in triplicate at some 300,000 cells apiece. The CD45RO-CCR7+CD27+CD95- phenotype denoted naive CD8+ T cells. The TRB libraries of cDNA were built by UMI-labeled 5' RACE. With the 5' RACE reads reprocessed, TCRdb shows one record per CDR3 protein and no DNA. The sample totals about 120,000 distinct CDR3 sequences. There are 13 residues in the CDR3. A remark on this clonotype: As yet, its antigen is unknown.

The material sequenced was naive CXCR3+ CD8+ T cells from blood. Subset meaning: CD45RO-CCR7+CD27+CD95- naive CD8+ T cells expressing CXCR3 (TNR3+). This clonotype was sampled from a human donor in good health. Some clones in this sample may be carry-over from other donors' samples. This chain links TRBV12-3 or TRBV12-4 with TRBJ1-1; TCRdb gives TRBD1 as the D gene, but with no DNA this cannot be confirmed. This CDR3 is CASNPGPDTEAFF.